A single sample gave rise to the 9 T cell receptor beta chains below, sequenced in a study of T cell responses to AZD1222 COVID-19 vaccine. Clones were read by immunoSEQ multiplex PCR, and TCRdb kept only the in-frame ones, dropping some. The data show about 130,000 clones, 88% seen once. The sample was peripheral blood, taken on day 0 of AZD1222 vaccination. These receptors came from an adult in good health.

In its sample, this clone was seen once. The chain recombines TRBV11-2 with TRBJ2-7, with D maybe TRBD2 (5 bases). This CDR3 region has 15 residues. Trimming left V 0 bases short and J 4 bases short, with 13 bases between. Germline CDR1 and CDR2: SGHAT and FQNNGV. CDR3 amino acids: CASSLESGTRYEQYF. CDR3 coding DNA: TGTGCCAGCAGCTTAGAGAGCGGAACCCGGTACGAGCAGTACTTC. Drawing the rest from reference TRBV11-2 and TRBJ2-7, the complete variable domain is EAGVAQSPRYKIIEKRQSVAFWCNPISGHATLYWYQQILGQGPKLLIQFQNNGVVDDSQLPKDRFSAERLKGVDSTLKIQPAKLEDSAVYLCASSLESGTRYEQYFGPGTRLTVT.

The count of this clone is one. The V and J genes are TRBV5-4 and TRBJ1-2, with a possible D match to TRBD1 (6 bases). CDR3 size: 13 residues. Germline V lookup: CDR1 SGHNT, CDR2 YYREEE (reference sequence). V shed 2 bases and J shed 7 bases, with 12 bases lying between them. CDR3 sequence: CASSFQGIRGYTF. DNA for the CDR3: TGTGCCAGCAGCTTTCAGGGGATACGTGGCTACACCTTC.

This sequence joins TRBV4-1 and TRBJ2-3, with TRBD2 identical over 11 bases. Trimming removed 2 bases from V and 6 bases from J; junction bases left unmatched: 7. The CDR3 has 16 residues. CDR1 is MGHRA, CDR2 YSYEKL, per germline. The CDR3 DNA reads TGCGCCAGCAGCCAACGGATAGCGGGGGGGCCGGATACGCAGTATTTT. Protein sequence: CASSQRIAGGPDTQYF.

The rearrangement joins TRBV7-9 to TRBJ1-4; a weak D match, TRBD1 (5 bases). CDR3 length: 15 amino acids. CDR1 SEHNR and CDR2 FQNEAQ come from the germline V gene (reference sequence). Deletions cut 5 bases from V and 5 bases from J, with 15 bases between. CDR3 in DNA: TGTGCCAGCAGCATTACCGGGGCTCAAAATGAAAAACTGTTTTTT. It specifies CASSITGAQNEKLFF.

The rearrangement links TRBV11-2 to TRBJ1-2; weak D call: TRBD1 (6 bases). V gave up 3 bases and J gave up 5 bases, with 16 bases separating them. The CDR3 spans 15 residues. Germline assignment: CDR1 SGHAT and CDR2 FQNNGV. CDR3 protein: CASSFLQGWLYGYTF. In DNA, the CDR3 is TGTGCCAGCAGCTTCCTACAGGGATGGTTATATGGCTACACCTTC. The variable domain in full, with the rest retrieved from reference TRBV11-2 and TRBJ1-2, is EAGVAQSPRYKIIEKRQSVAFWCNPISGHATLYWYQQILGQGPKLLIQFQNNGVVDDSQLPKDRFSAERLKGVDSTLKIQPAKLEDSAVYLCASSFLQGWLYGYTFGSGTRLTVV.

V gene TRBV5-1 combines with J gene TRBJ1-1; 8 bases are shared with TRBD1. Per germline, CDR1 SGHRS and CDR2 YFSETQ. The length of the CDR3 is 15 residues. V shed 3 bases, J shed 0 bases, and the junction held 4 bases outside the gene matches. CDR3: CASSWGDRLNTEAFF. CDR3 nucleotide sequence: TGCGCCAGCAGCTGGGGGGACAGGCTGAACACTGAAGCTTTCTTT.

This chain uses TRBV7-6 with TRBJ2-7; 9 bases line up with TRBD1. The CDR3 consists of 14 residues. The germline V gene has CDR1 SGHVS and CDR2 FNYEAQ. The V gene end was trimmed by 3 bases and the J gene end by 3 bases; junction bases not matched to a gene: 3. In nucleotides, the CDR3 is TGTGCCAGCAGCTTGTCGGACAGGGGCTACGAGCAGTACTTC. It specifies CASSLSDRGYEQYF.

The chain is built from TRBV2 and TRBJ2-5; perhaps TRBD1 as D (7 bases). Per the germline V gene, CDR1 is SNHLY and CDR2 is FYNNEI. CDR3 length: 14 amino acids. V lost 4 bases and J 7 bases, leaving 16 bases between the germline ends. The CDR3 loop is CASSVQGGGGTQYF. CDR3 DNA: TGTGCCAGCAGTGTTCAGGGGGGAGGAGGGACCCAGTACTTC.

The chain couples TRBV5-6 to TRBJ2-7; D ambiguous. This CDR3 spans 13 amino acids. The germline V and J ends were trimmed by 1 base and 2 bases, with 7 bases remaining between them. In germline, CDR1 is SGHDT, CDR2 YYEEEE. The CDR3 reads CASSLPIAYEQYF. As DNA, the CDR3 is TGTGCCAGCAGCTTGCCGATAGCCTACGAGCAGTACTTC.